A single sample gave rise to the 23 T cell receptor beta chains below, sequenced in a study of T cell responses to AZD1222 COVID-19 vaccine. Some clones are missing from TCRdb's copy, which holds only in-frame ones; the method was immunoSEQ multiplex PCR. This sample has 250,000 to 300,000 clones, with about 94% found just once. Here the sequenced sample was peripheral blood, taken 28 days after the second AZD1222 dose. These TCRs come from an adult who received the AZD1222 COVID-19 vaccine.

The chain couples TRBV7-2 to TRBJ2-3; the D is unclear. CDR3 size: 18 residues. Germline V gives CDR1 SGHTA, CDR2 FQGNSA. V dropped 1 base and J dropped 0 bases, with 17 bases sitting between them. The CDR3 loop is CASSLEGSGATSTDTQYF. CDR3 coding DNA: TGTGCCAGCAGCTTAGAAGGCTCGGGCGCCACTAGCACAGATACGCAGTATTTT.

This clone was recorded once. In DNA form, the CDR3 reads TGTGCCAGCAGCCCCTCCCCGAACACTGAAGCTTTCTTT. It specifies CASSPSPNTEAFF. This rearrangement joins TRBV4-2 to TRBJ1-1; D is undetermined. V was cut by 4 bases and J by 1 base, with 7 bases left in between. The CDR3 is 13 residues long. Germline V gene lookup returns CDR1 LGHNA and CDR2 YNFKEQ.

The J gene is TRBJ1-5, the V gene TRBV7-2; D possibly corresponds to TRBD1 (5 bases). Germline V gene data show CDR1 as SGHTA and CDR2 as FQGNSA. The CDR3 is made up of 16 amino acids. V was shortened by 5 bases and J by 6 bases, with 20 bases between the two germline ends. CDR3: CASSDRRGGSLQPQHF. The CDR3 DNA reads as TGTGCCAGCAGCGATCGCCGGGGCGGAAGCCTTCAGCCCCAGCATTTT.

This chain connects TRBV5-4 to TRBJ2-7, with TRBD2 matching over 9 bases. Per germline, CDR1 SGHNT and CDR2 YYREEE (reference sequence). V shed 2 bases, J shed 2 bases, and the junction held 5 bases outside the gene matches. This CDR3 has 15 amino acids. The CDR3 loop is CASSFGAGGTYEQYF. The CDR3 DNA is TGTGCCAGCAGCTTCGGGGCGGGAGGGACCTACGAGCAGTACTTC.

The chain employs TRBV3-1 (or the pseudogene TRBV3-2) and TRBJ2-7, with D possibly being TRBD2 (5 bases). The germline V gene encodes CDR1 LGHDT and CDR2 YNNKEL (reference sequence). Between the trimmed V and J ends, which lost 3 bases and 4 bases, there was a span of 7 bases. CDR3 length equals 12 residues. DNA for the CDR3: TGTGCCAGCAGCCAGGGAGTATACGAGCAGTACTTC. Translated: CASSQGVYEQYF.

CDR3 sequence (DNA): TGTGCCAGCAGCCGTTGGGGGTTAGGGGTAATATCAGATACGCAGTATTTT. Its translation is CASSRWGLGVISDTQYF. The V gene is TRBV3-1 (or the pseudogene TRBV3-2), the J gene TRBJ2-3, with D perhaps given as TRBD1 or TRBD2 (5 bases each). From germline, CDR1 is LGHDT and CDR2 YNNKEL (reference sequence). CDR3 length: 17 residues. Between the trimmed V and J ends, which lost 4 bases and 4 bases, there was a span of 21 bases.

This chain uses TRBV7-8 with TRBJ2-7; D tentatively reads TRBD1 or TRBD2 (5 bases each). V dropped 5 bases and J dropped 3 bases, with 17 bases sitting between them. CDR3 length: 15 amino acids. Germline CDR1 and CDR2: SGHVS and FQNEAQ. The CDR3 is CASSHSGTYLYEQYF. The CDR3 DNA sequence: TGTGCCAGCAGCCATTCAGGGACGTATCTCTACGAGCAGTACTTC.

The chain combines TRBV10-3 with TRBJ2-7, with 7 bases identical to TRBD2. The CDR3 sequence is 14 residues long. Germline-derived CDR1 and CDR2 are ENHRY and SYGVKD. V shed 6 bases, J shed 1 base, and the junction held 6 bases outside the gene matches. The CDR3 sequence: CAIRERGPSYEQYF. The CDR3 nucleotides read TGTGCCATCAGGGAGCGGGGTCCTTCCTACGAGCAGTACTTC.

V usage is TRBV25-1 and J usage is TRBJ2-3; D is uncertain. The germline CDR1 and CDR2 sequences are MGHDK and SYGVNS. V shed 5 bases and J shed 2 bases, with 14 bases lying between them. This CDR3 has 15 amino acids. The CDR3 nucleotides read TGTGCCAGCAGTACACAGAAGATAAACACAGATACGCAGTATTTT. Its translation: CASSTQKINTDTQYF.

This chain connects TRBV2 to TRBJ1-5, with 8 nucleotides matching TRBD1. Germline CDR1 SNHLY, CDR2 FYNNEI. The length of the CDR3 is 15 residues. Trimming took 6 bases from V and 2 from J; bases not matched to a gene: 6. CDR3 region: CASSVDRAGNQPQHF. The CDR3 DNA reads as TGTGCCAGCAGCGTGGACAGGGCGGGCAATCAGCCCCAGCATTTT.

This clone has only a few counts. In DNA, the CDR3 is TGTGCCAGTAGTCCCGGACAGACTACCGGGGAGCTGTTTTTT. Translated, it gives CASSPGQTTGELFF. The chain couples TRBV19 to TRBJ2-2, with D tentatively TRBD1 (6 bases). The V gene lost 5 bases and the J gene lost 5 bases, with 12 bases spanning the gap. The V gene's germline CDR1 is LNHDA and CDR2 SQIVND (reference sequence). The CDR3 spans 14 residues.

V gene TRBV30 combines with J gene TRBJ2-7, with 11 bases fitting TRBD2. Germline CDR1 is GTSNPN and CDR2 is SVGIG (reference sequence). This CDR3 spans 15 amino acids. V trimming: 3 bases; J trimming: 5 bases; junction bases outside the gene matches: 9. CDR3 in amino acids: CAWRLAGGPRDEQYF. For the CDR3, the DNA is TGTGCCTGGAGGTTAGCGGGAGGGCCTAGAGACGAGCAGTACTTC.

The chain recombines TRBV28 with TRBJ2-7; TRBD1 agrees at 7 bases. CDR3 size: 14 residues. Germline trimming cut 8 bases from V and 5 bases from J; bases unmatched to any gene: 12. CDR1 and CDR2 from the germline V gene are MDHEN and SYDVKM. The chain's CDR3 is CASRAAGGWNEQYF. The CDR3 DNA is TGTGCCAGCCGCGCTGCAGGGGGTTGGAACGAGCAGTACTTC.

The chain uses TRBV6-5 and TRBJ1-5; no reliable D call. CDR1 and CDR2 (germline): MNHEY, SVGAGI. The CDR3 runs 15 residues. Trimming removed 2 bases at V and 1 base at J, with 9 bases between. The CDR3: CASSYQTRSNQPQHF. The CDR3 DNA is TGTGCCAGCAGTTACCAGACAAGGAGCAATCAGCCCCAGCATTTT.

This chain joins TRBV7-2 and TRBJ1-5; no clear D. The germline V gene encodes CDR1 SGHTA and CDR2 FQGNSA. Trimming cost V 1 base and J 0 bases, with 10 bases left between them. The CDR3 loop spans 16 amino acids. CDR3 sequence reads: CASSLVHWDSNQPQHF. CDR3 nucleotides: TGTGCCAGCAGCTTAGTTCACTGGGATAGCAATCAGCCCCAGCATTTT.

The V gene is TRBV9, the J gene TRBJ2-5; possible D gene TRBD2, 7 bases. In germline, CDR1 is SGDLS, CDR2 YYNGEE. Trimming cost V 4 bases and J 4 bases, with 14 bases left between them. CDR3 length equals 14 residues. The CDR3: CASSTGAGAETQYF. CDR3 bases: TGTGCCAGCAGCACCGGGGCGGGGGCAGAGACCCAGTACTTC.

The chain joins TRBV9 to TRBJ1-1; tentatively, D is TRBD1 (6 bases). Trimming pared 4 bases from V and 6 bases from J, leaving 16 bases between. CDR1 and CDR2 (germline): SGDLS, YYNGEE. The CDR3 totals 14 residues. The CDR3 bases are TGTGCCAGCAGCCCCTCGGGCGGGGGCGCTGAAGCTTTCTTT. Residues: CASSPSGGGAEAFF.

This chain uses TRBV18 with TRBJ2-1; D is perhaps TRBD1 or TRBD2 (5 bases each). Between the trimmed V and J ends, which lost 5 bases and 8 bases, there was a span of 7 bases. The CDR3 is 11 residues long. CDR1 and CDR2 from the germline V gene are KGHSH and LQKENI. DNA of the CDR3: TGTGCCAGCTCAGGGGGAGATGAGCAGTTCTTC. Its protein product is CASSGGDEQFF.

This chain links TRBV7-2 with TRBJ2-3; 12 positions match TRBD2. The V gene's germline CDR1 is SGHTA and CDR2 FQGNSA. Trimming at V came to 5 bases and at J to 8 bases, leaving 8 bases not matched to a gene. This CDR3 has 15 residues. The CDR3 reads CASSPLAGGQSTQYF. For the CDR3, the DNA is TGTGCCAGCAGCCCACTAGCGGGGGGACAGTCTACGCAGTATTTT.

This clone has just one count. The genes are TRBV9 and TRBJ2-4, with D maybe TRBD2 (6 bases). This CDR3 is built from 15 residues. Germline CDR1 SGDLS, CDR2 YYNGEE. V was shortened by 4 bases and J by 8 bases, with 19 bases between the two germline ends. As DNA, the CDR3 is TGTGCCAGCAGCCCTCGGCCCTCCCCGGGGGACATTCAGTACTTC. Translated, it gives CASSPRPSPGDIQYF.

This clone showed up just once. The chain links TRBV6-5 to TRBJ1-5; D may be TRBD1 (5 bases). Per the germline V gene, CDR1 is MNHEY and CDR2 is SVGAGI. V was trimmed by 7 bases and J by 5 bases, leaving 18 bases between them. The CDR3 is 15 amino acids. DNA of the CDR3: TGTGCCAGCAACTCCGGGAAGAAAGGGGATCAGCCCCAGCATTTT. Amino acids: CASNSGKKGDQPQHF.

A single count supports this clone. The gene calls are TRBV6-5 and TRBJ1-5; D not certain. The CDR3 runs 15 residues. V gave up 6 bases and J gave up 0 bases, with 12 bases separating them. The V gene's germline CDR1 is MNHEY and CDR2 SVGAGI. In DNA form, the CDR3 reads TGTGCCAGCAGACCAACACCTTATAGCAATCAGCCCCAGCATTTT. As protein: CASRPTPYSNQPQHF.

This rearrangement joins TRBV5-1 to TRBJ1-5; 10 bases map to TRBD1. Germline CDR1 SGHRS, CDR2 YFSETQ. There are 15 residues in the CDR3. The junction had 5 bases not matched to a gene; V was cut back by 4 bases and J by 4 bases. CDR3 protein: CASSTGTGENQPQHF. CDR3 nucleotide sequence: TGCGCCAGCAGCACCGGGACAGGGGAGAATCAGCCCCAGCATTTT.